Shown below are 5 T cell receptor beta chains from a single sample sequenced in a study of blood T cell repertoires in COVID-19. The table came from immunoSEQ multiplex PCR; TCRdb's copy has only in-frame clones and leaves some out. The sample records over 70,000 clones, around 82% being singletons. The specimen sequenced was peripheral blood. All receptors derive from a man aged 60-69 years with acute or convalescent COVID-19.

V gene TRBV5-4 combines with J gene TRBJ2-2; the match to TRBD2 covers 8 bases. V dropped 5 bases and J dropped 3; count of bases not matched to a gene: 6. This CDR3 is built from 15 residues. The germline gives CDR1 SGHNT, CDR2 YYREEE (reference sequence). As DNA, the CDR3 is TGTGCCAGCAGTCCCACTAGCGGCGACACCGGGGAGCTGTTTTTT. Translation: CASSPTSGDTGELFF.

J is TRBJ1-6 and V is TRBV7-2; TRBD1 aligns across 8 bases. Germline CDR1 is SGHTA and CDR2 is FQGNSA. This CDR3 has 15 residues. Trimming removed 6 bases from V and 7 bases from J; junction bases left unmatched: 8. The CDR3 loop reads CASSPGQVKNSPLHF. For the CDR3, the DNA is TGTGCCAGCAGTCCGGGACAGGTTAAAAATTCACCCCTCCACTTT.

This clone was seen only once. V usage is TRBV20-1 and J usage is TRBJ2-2; 12 positions agree with TRBD2. Germline V gene sequence: CDR1 DFQATT, CDR2 SNEGSKA (reference sequence). This CDR3 region has 15 residues. The trim removed 3 bases at V and 7 bases at J, leaving 6 bases unmatched. As DNA, the CDR3 is TGCAGTGCTAGTGCTAGCGGGGGGGCTGGCGGGGAGCTGTTTTTT. It codes for CSASASGGAGGELFF.

The CDR3 is CASSPRTGRGPTEAFF. The CDR3 DNA reads as TGTGCCAGTAGCCCCCGGACAGGGCGAGGTCCCACTGAAGCTTTCTTT. The chain joins TRBV19 to TRBJ1-1; 8 bases fit TRBD1. V gave up 6 bases and J gave up 4 bases; unmatched junction bases: 13. Germline CDR1 LNHDA, CDR2 SQIVND (reference sequence). The CDR3 has 16 amino acids.

This clone showed up just once. The chain carries TRBV28 and TRBJ2-1, with 7 bases matching TRBD2. The CDR3 is 12 residues long. Germline CDR1 MDHEN, CDR2 SYDVKM. Germline trimming cut 8 bases from V and 8 bases from J; bases unmatched to any gene: 6. Here the CDR3 DNA reads TGTGCCAGCCTATCGGGAGGAGATGAGCAGTTCTTC. Encoded protein: CASLSGGDEQFF. Full variable domain (rest looked up from reference TRBV28 and TRBJ2-1): DVKVTQSSRYLVKRTGEKVFLECVQDMDHENMFWYRQDPGLGLRLIYFSYDVKMKEKGDIPEGYSVSREKKERFSLILESASTNQTSMYLCASLSGGDEQFFGPGTRLTVL.